The 23 T cell receptor beta chains in this list originate from one sample, sequenced in a study of CD8+CD57+ T cells in acquired aplastic anemia. TCR beta VDJ and CDR3 profiling used genomic DNA as template. TCRdb re-derived calls from the reads in MiXCR, one entry per CDR3 protein. The table lists hundreds of thousands of distinct CDR3 sequences, 50% to 70% of them singletons. Sequencing was carried out using sorted CD4+, CD8+, or CD8+CD57+ T cells (not recorded which) from PBMCs. The receptors here all came from a human donor with severe aplastic anemia or a healthy control (not recorded which).

This chain uses TRBV18 with TRBJ1-6; D may be TRBD1 (6 bases). The CDR3 totals 18 residues. V was cut by 3 bases and J by 7 bases, with 22 bases left in between. Germline V gives CDR1 KGHSH, CDR2 LQKENI. This chain's CDR3 is CASSPLDSPASLNSPLHF. CDR3 DNA: TGTGCCAGCTCACCCCTGGACAGTCCGGCGAGTTTGAATTCACCCCTCCACTTT.

As for this clonotype: A much larger clone is a single base away; this may be a read error. The V call is TRBV4-3, the J call TRBJ1-2; D unresolved. Germline-derived CDR1 and CDR2 are LGHNA and YSLEER. This CDR3 is 14 amino acids long. CDR3 coding DNA: TGCGCCAGCGGCCAAGAATTCCATTCAAGCGGCTACACCTTC. Translating gives CASGQEFHSSGYTF.

This chain connects TRBV7-8 to TRBJ1-2; no reliable D call. Germline V gives CDR1 SGHVS, CDR2 FQNEAQ. V was clipped by 5 bases and J by 3 bases, with 16 bases between them. This CDR3 spans 15 amino acids. The CDR3 spells CASSHTAVEDYGYTF. The CDR3 region has the DNA TGTGCCAGCAGCCATACAGCAGTCGAAGACTATGGCTACACCTTC.

This clonotype has more than one count but fewer than ten. The chain carries TRBV11-2 and TRBJ1-6; weak D call: TRBD1 (5 bases). Trimming shortened V by 1 base and J by 12 bases, and 7 bases separated the two germline ends. Germline V gene sequence: CDR1 SGHAT, CDR2 FQNNGV. The CDR3 spans 12 residues. CDR3 nucleotides: TGTGCCAGCAGCTTAGGCAGGGTACCCCTCCACTTT. This encodes CASSLGRVPLHF.

The J gene is TRBJ2-1, the V gene TRBV7-2; TRBD2 matches at 15 bases. The J segment lost 6 bases and the V segment lost 4 bases, leaving 7 bases of the junction unmatched. The CDR3 has 17 residues. Germline CDR1 is SGHTA and CDR2 is FQGNSA. This chain's CDR3 is CASSSPGLAGGVNEQFF. The CDR3 bases are TGTGCCAGCAGCTCACCGGGACTAGCGGGAGGTGTCAATGAGCAGTTCTTC.

This clonotype was recorded many times. The chain joins TRBV20-1 to TRBJ1-5; weak D call: TRBD1 (6 bases). Germline values: CDR1 DFQATT, CDR2 SNEGSKA (reference sequence). The CDR3 spans 12 residues. V was shortened by 3 bases and J by 7 bases, with 10 bases between the two germline ends. CDR3 residues: CSARSTGQPQHF. The CDR3 nucleotides are TGCAGTGCTAGGAGTACAGGGCAGCCCCAGCATTTT.

The chain joins TRBV20-1 to TRBJ2-7; D not resolved. There are 15 residues in the CDR3. V gave up 6 bases and J gave up 1 base, with 19 bases separating them. Germline V CDR1 and CDR2: DFQATT, SNEGSKA (reference sequence). In nucleotides, the CDR3 is TGCAGTGCCGATAACAGCCTCCAAAGTTCCTACGAGCAGTACTTC. This codes for CSADNSLQSSYEQYF.

This clonotype was picked up a small number of times. The CDR3 DNA follows: TGTGCCAGCAGTGAATATGGTTATTTAGTGGCTTTCTTT. Translation gives CASSEYGYLVAFF. The chain couples TRBV2 to TRBJ1-1; no clear D gene. Trimming shortened V by 2 bases and J by 11 bases, and 15 bases separated the two germline ends. Germline V lookup: CDR1 SNHLY, CDR2 FYNNEI. This CDR3 comprises 13 residues.

The gene calls are TRBV29-1 and TRBJ1-1; no definite D call. The ends were cut back, 5 bases at V and 1 base at J, with 8 bases in the middle. The V gene's germline CDR1 is SQVTM and CDR2 ANQGSEA. The CDR3 is 12 residues long. CDR3 nucleotide sequence: TGCAGCGTTCCGACGGCGAACACTGAAGCTTTCTTT. Protein product: CSVPTANTEAFF.

This clonotype was recorded at least ten times. V and J are TRBV3-1 and TRBJ1-5; D not resolved. This CDR3 contains 13 residues. Trimming removed 3 bases from V and 3 bases from J, with 6 bases in between. Per germline, CDR1 LGHDT and CDR2 YNNKEL (reference sequence). CDR3 amino acids: CASSQRINQPQHF. In nucleotides, the CDR3 is TGTGCCAGCAGCCAGCGAATCAATCAGCCCCAGCATTTT.

The chain employs TRBV2 and TRBJ2-7; 7 bases are shared with TRBD2. The germline CDR1 and CDR2 sequences are SNHLY and FYNNEI. The CDR3 is 13 residues long. V shed 6 bases and J 4 bases; nucleotides not matched to a gene: 6. The CDR3 is CASRGLAVYEQYF. In DNA form, the CDR3 reads TGTGCCAGCAGAGGTCTAGCGGTATACGAGCAGTACTTC.

In this sample, this clonotype turned up a few times. This chain links TRBV24-1 with TRBJ2-5; D remains unclear. Germline V lookup: CDR1 KGHDR, CDR2 SFDVKD. The length of the CDR3 is 13 residues. Trimming took off 4 bases at V and 5 bases at J, with 10 bases between the two ends. This CDR3 is CATSEDHSETQYF. CDR3 DNA sequence: TGTGCCACCAGTGAAGATCACTCGGAGACCCAGTACTTC.

V is TRBV2 and J is TRBJ2-1; 9 positions agree with TRBD2. CDR1 SNHLY and CDR2 FYNNEI come from the germline V gene. The V gene end was trimmed by 8 bases and the J gene end by 4 bases; junction bases not matched to a gene: 3. The CDR3 is made up of 13 amino acids. The CDR3 reads CASQRGDYNEQFF. In nucleotides, the CDR3 is TGTGCCAGCCAGCGGGGGGATTACAATGAGCAGTTCTTC.

As regards this clonotype: Its ends do not fully match the called genes, so a read error is possible. The chain joins TRBV12-3 or TRBV12-4 to TRBJ2-3; perhaps TRBD1 as D (7 bases). This CDR3 has 12 amino acids. The CDR3: CASKEGADTQYF. The CDR3, as DNA: TGTGCCAGCAAGGAGGGGGCAGATACGCAATATTTT.

This clonotype has a count of ten or more. This chain links TRBV7-2 with TRBJ2-7; 10 bases are shared with TRBD1. The germline V gene encodes CDR1 SGHTA and CDR2 FQGNSA. V shed 2 bases, J shed 5 bases, and the junction held 9 bases outside the gene matches. This CDR3 contains 16 residues. CDR3 amino acids: CASSLPGTGTGDEQYF. The CDR3, as DNA: TGTGCCAGCAGCTTACCCGGGACAGGGACAGGGGACGAGCAGTACTTC.

This clonotype occurred once. The chain uses TRBV2 and TRBJ1-6, with D possibly being TRBD1 (6 bases). This CDR3 has 16 amino acids. In germline, CDR1 is SNHLY, CDR2 FYNNEI. Trimming took off 4 bases at V and 0 bases at J, with 10 bases between the two ends. The CDR3 DNA is TGTGCCAGCAGTGCGGTAGGGGGCTCCTATAATTCACCCCTCCACTTT. Protein product: CASSAVGGSYNSPLHF.

This clonotype was observed a handful of times. J is TRBJ1-4 and V is TRBV6-4; TRBD1 aligns across 11 bases. Germline CDR1 is MRHNA and CDR2 is SNTAGT. The CDR3 covers 14 residues. V was clipped by 2 bases and J by 7 bases; unmatched bases: 0. The CDR3 DNA follows: TGTGCCAGCAGTGACGGGACAGGGGGTGAAAAACTGTTTTTT. Translation: CASSDGTGGEKLFF.

This clonotype showed up just once. The rearrangement links TRBV6-5 to TRBJ2-2; perhaps D is TRBD1 or TRBD2 (5 bases each). V lost 6 bases to trimming and J lost 2 bases, with 16 bases between them. Germline CDR1 reads MNHEY; CDR2 reads SVGAGI. CDR3 length equals 16 residues. This chain's CDR3 is CASRTGTSGNTGELFF. Here the CDR3 DNA reads TGTGCCAGCAGAACCGGGACCTCTGGAAACACCGGGGAGCTGTTTTTT.

To note about this clonotype: Sequence at one end of the junction differs from germline and may be a read error. CDR3 amino acids: CASSTAGSSYNEQFF. The CDR3, as DNA: TGTGCCAGCAGTACAGCGGGATCATCCTACAATGAGCAGTTCTTC. The chain combines TRBV5-1 with TRBJ2-1, with 7 bases that match TRBD2. The CDR3 has 15 amino acids. Germline assignment: CDR1 SGHRS and CDR2 YFSETQ.

V is TRBV10-3 and J is TRBJ1-5; 9 bases align to TRBD1. CDR3 size: 15 residues. The trim removed 7 bases at V and 11 bases at J, leaving 15 bases unmatched. Germline V gene lookup returns CDR1 ENHRY and CDR2 SYGVKD. The CDR3 reads CAINPGQGGEETQHF. Here the CDR3 DNA reads TGTGCCATCAACCCGGGACAGGGTGGAGAAGAGACCCAGCATTTT.

This clonotype was seen a single time. The chain employs TRBV7-6 and TRBJ2-3; D is uncertain. The CDR3 is 15 residues long. The germline gives CDR1 SGHVS, CDR2 FNYEAQ. Trimming left V 3 bases short and J 2 bases short, with 12 bases between. In DNA form, the CDR3 reads TGTGCCAGCAGCTTTGATCCAGGAGTCACAGATACGCAGTATTTT. This gives the protein CASSFDPGVTDTQYF.

The gene calls are TRBV20-1 and TRBJ1-2, with 9 bases lining up with TRBD1. Germline V lookup: CDR1 DFQATT, CDR2 SNEGSKA (reference sequence). The CDR3 is 14 residues long. V gave up 5 bases and J gave up 7 bases; unmatched junction bases: 11. The CDR3 protein is CSAPGTGTFGGYTF. The CDR3 nucleotides are TGCAGTGCTCCCGGGACAGGGACCTTTGGTGGCTACACCTTC.

This clonotype was recorded at least ten times. This rearrangement joins TRBV5-1 to TRBJ2-5; 12 bases agree with TRBD2. V trimming: 0 bases; J trimming: 3 bases; junction bases outside the gene matches: 9. The CDR3 spans 18 residues. Germline CDR1 is SGHRS and CDR2 is YFSETQ. In DNA form, the CDR3 reads TGCGCCAGCAGCTTGGGGCTGTCTAGCGGGGGGGTTGAAGAGACCCAGTACTTC. As protein: CASSLGLSSGGVEETQYF.